These T cell receptor beta chains were read from a single sample in a study of T cell responses to AZD1222 COVID-19 vaccine. Measured with immunoSEQ multiplex PCR; TCRdb has only the in-frame clones, and not every one. The top ten hold more than 7.5% of the sample, which has about 150,000 clones, approximately 85% seen once. Material: peripheral blood, obtained 28 days after the second dose of the MenACWY control vaccine. Receptor source: an adult who received the MenACWY meningococcal vaccine as a control. Both conserved end residues are part of each CDR3. The D gene is left open where the match is weak. Not all rows give a size; the values are once, few, many and, for expanded clones, a class.

j_gene: TRBJ1-1; v_gene: TRBV14; d_gene: TRBD1; abundance: once; CDR3aa: CASSQAGQGVNTEAFF; CDR3nt: TGTGCCAGCAGCCAAGCCGGACAGGGAGTGAACACTGAAGCTTTCTTT
j_gene: TRBJ1-1; v_gene: TRBV28; d_gene: TRBD1; abundance: .; CDR3aa: CASRKGRGPIMNTEAFF; CDR3nt: TGTGCCAGCCGCAAAGGCAGGGGGCCCATTATGAACACTGAAGCTTTCTTT
j_gene: TRBJ1-2; v_gene: TRBV3-1/TRBV3-2; d_gene: TRBD1; abundance: .; CDR3aa: CASGYDRGRNGYTF; CDR3nt: TGTGCCAGCGGATACGACAGGGGTCGAAATGGCTACACCTTC
j_gene: TRBJ1-1; v_gene: TRBV19; d_gene: .; abundance: .; CDR3aa: CASSPGTQNTEAFF; CDR3nt: TGTGCCAGTAGTCCAGGGACCCAGAACACTGAAGCTTTCTTT
j_gene: TRBJ1-5; v_gene: TRBV3-1/TRBV3-2; d_gene: .; abundance: .; CDR3aa: CASSLSDRNQPQHF; CDR3nt: TGTGCCAGCAGCCTAAGCGACCGAAATCAGCCCCAGCATTTT
j_gene: TRBJ1-4; v_gene: TRBV5-4; d_gene: .; abundance: .; CDR3aa: CASRPSGANEKLFF; CDR3nt: TGTGCCAGCAGGCCAAGTGGGGCTAATGAAAAACTGTTTTTT
j_gene: TRBJ2-2; v_gene: TRBV5-5; d_gene: TRBD1; abundance: .; CDR3aa: CASRHWPPDRVRAGELFF; CDR3nt: TGTGCCAGCAGACATTGGCCCCCTGACAGGGTACGCGCCGGGGAGCTGTTTTTT
j_gene: TRBJ2-3; v_gene: TRBV11-2; d_gene: .; abundance: .; CDR3aa: CASSPRVVDTQYF; CDR3nt: TGTGCCAGCAGCCCCCGAGTCGTTGATACGCAGTATTTT
j_gene: TRBJ1-5; v_gene: TRBV28; d_gene: .; abundance: .; CDR3aa: CASRISLGVDQPQHF; CDR3nt: TGTGCCAGCAGGATTAGTTTAGGGGTCGATCAGCCCCAGCATTTT
j_gene: TRBJ2-1; v_gene: TRBV5-6; d_gene: TRBD2; abundance: .; CDR3aa: CASSPIGLAGKGEQFF; CDR3nt: TGTGCCAGCAGCCCAATAGGACTAGCGGGAAAAGGCGAGCAGTTCTTC
j_gene: TRBJ2-7; v_gene: TRBV11-1; d_gene: .; abundance: .; CDR3aa: CASSLAGTASYEQYF; CDR3nt: TGTGCCAGCAGCTTAGCCGGGACCGCCTCCTACGAGCAGTACTTC
j_gene: TRBJ1-1; v_gene: TRBV2; d_gene: TRBD1; abundance: .; CDR3aa: CASSEYTGGNTEAFF; CDR3nt: TGTGCCAGCAGTGAATACACAGGGGGGAACACTGAAGCTTTCTTT
j_gene: TRBJ2-7; v_gene: TRBV9; d_gene: .; abundance: .; CDR3aa: CASSAGLKPTYEQYF; CDR3nt: TGTGCCAGCAGCGCCGGACTAAAACCAACCTACGAGCAGTACTTC
j_gene: TRBJ1-2; v_gene: TRBV6-5; d_gene: .; abundance: .; CDR3aa: CASSYSIQGIGGYTF; CDR3nt: TGTGCCAGCAGTTACTCGATTCAGGGGATCGGTGGCTACACCTTC
j_gene: TRBJ2-2; v_gene: TRBV3-1/TRBV3-2; d_gene: TRBD1; abundance: .; CDR3aa: CASSPRQGFTGELFF; CDR3nt: TGTGCCAGCAGCCCTAGACAGGGATTCACCGGGGAGCTGTTTTTT
j_gene: TRBJ2-3; v_gene: TRBV28; d_gene: TRBD2; abundance: .; CDR3aa: CASSSPGLAGSDTQYF; CDR3nt: TGTGCCAGCAGTTCCCCGGGACTAGCGGGGTCAGATACGCAGTATTTT
j_gene: TRBJ1-1; v_gene: TRBV12-3/TRBV12-4; d_gene: .; abundance: .; CDR3aa: CASTLGREGKAFF; CDR3nt: TGTGCCAGCACGCTAGGCCGCGAGGGGAAAGCTTTCTTT
j_gene: TRBJ2-5; v_gene: TRBV11-3; d_gene: .; abundance: .; CDR3aa: CASSLARGRETQYF; CDR3nt: TGTGCCAGCAGCTTAGCCAGGGGAAGGGAGACCCAGTACTTC
j_gene: TRBJ2-7; v_gene: TRBV9; d_gene: TRBD2; abundance: .; CDR3aa: CASSVAGGAVSEQYF; CDR3nt: TGTGCCAGCAGCGTAGCGGGAGGGGCTGTCAGCGAGCAGTACTTC
j_gene: TRBJ1-5; v_gene: TRBV19; d_gene: .; abundance: .; CDR3aa: CASSISISNQPQHF; CDR3nt: TGTGCCAGTAGTATCTCAATTAGCAATCAGCCCCAGCATTTT
j_gene: TRBJ1-5; v_gene: TRBV7-2; d_gene: .; abundance: .; CDR3aa: CASSSFRRQGAGGNQPQHF; CDR3nt: TGTGCCAGCAGCTCGTTCCGAAGGCAAGGGGCGGGAGGGAATCAGCCCCAGCATTTT
j_gene: TRBJ2-2; v_gene: TRBV5-6; d_gene: .; abundance: .; CDR3aa: CASSESTGLAGELFF; CDR3nt: TGTGCCAGCAGCGAGTCCACGGGTTTAGCCGGGGAGCTGTTTTTT
j_gene: TRBJ1-1; v_gene: TRBV28; d_gene: .; abundance: .; CDR3aa: CASSPRAKMNTEAFF; CDR3nt: TGTGCCAGCAGTCCGCGGGCGAAGATGAACACTGAAGCTTTCTTT
j_gene: TRBJ1-2; v_gene: TRBV19; d_gene: TRBD1; abundance: .; CDR3aa: CATRGTGNYGYTF; CDR3nt: TGTGCCACCAGGGGGACAGGAAACTATGGCTACACCTTC
j_gene: TRBJ1-6; v_gene: TRBV19; d_gene: .; abundance: once; CDR3aa: CASSIQGNSPLHF; CDR3nt: TGTGCCAGTAGTATACAGGGGAATTCACCCCTCCACTTT
j_gene: TRBJ1-2; v_gene: TRBV11-2; d_gene: .; abundance: .; CDR3aa: CASSLVGPGGYTF; CDR3nt: TGTGCCAGCAGCTTAGTGGGCCCGGGAGGCTACACCTTC
j_gene: TRBJ2-1; v_gene: TRBV7-9; d_gene: TRBD2; abundance: once; CDR3aa: CASSLEVRGSSYNEQFF; CDR3nt: TGTGCCAGCAGCTTAGAGGTGCGGGGGTCCTCCTACAATGAGCAGTTCTTC
j_gene: TRBJ1-1; v_gene: TRBV5-1; d_gene: .; abundance: .; CDR3aa: CASSWGGQKGTEAFF; CDR3nt: TGCGCCAGCAGCTGGGGGGGACAAAAAGGCACTGAAGCTTTCTTT
j_gene: TRBJ2-1; v_gene: TRBV5-4; d_gene: TRBD2; abundance: .; CDR3aa: CASSLATLAGVVNEQFF; CDR3nt: TGTGCCAGCAGCTTGGCGACCCTAGCGGGAGTTGTCAATGAGCAGTTCTTC
j_gene: TRBJ1-5; v_gene: TRBV9; d_gene: .; abundance: once; CDR3aa: CASSVVRRDRRYSNQPQHF; CDR3nt: TGTGCCAGCAGCGTAGTGAGGAGAGACAGGAGGTATAGCAATCAGCCCCAGCATTTT
j_gene: TRBJ1-2; v_gene: TRBV7-9; d_gene: TRBD1; abundance: .; CDR3aa: CASSLPTGANYGYTF; CDR3nt: TGTGCCAGCAGCCTACCGACAGGGGCTAACTATGGCTACACCTTC
j_gene: TRBJ2-5; v_gene: TRBV9; d_gene: TRBD2; abundance: .; CDR3aa: CASSVGLAGGGQETQYF; CDR3nt: TGTGCCAGCAGCGTAGGGCTAGCGGGAGGAGGGCAGGAGACCCAGTACTTC
j_gene: TRBJ1-1; v_gene: TRBV30; d_gene: .; abundance: .; CDR3aa: CAWSFTGGEAFF; CDR3nt: TGTGCCTGGAGTTTCACGGGCGGTGAAGCTTTCTTT
j_gene: TRBJ2-2; v_gene: TRBV6-8; d_gene: TRBD2; abundance: few; CDR3aa: CASISGGLANTGELFF; CDR3nt: TGTGCCAGCATTAGCGGGGGGCTCGCGAACACCGGGGAGCTGTTTTTT
j_gene: TRBJ1-2; v_gene: TRBV19; d_gene: .; abundance: .; CDR3aa: CASSNWEDPDGYTF; CDR3nt: TGTGCCAGTAGTAATTGGGAGGACCCGGATGGCTACACCTTC
j_gene: TRBJ1-1; v_gene: TRBV5-5; d_gene: TRBD1; abundance: once; CDR3aa: CASSLDGDSIEAFF; CDR3nt: TGTGCCAGCAGCTTGGATGGGGACAGCATTGAAGCTTTCTTT
j_gene: TRBJ2-1; v_gene: TRBV28; d_gene: .; abundance: few; CDR3aa: CASLAGYGNEQFF; CDR3nt: TGTGCCAGCTTGGCGGGATATGGCAATGAGCAGTTCTTC
j_gene: TRBJ1-6; v_gene: TRBV27; d_gene: TRBD1; abundance: .; CDR3aa: CASSWDSLNSPLHF; CDR3nt: TGTGCCAGCAGTTGGGACAGCCTCAATTCACCCCTCCACTTT
j_gene: TRBJ1-3; v_gene: TRBV7-6; d_gene: .; abundance: .; CDR3aa: CASSPLGTGDTGNTIYF; CDR3nt: TGTGCCAGCAGCCCCTTAGGCACAGGAGATACTGGAAACACCATATATTTT
j_gene: TRBJ1-1; v_gene: TRBV6-5; d_gene: .; abundance: .; CDR3aa: CASSYSSPPNTEAFF; CDR3nt: TGTGCCAGCAGTTACTCGAGCCCCCCGAACACTGAAGCTTTCTTT
j_gene: TRBJ1-1; v_gene: TRBV18; d_gene: .; abundance: .; CDR3aa: CASSPTPQGTEAFF; CDR3nt: TGTGCCAGCTCTCCCACCCCCCAGGGCACTGAAGCTTTCTTT
j_gene: TRBJ1-1; v_gene: TRBV5-1; d_gene: TRBD1; abundance: once; CDR3aa: CASSQKLGTDFFENTEAFF; CDR3nt: TGCGCCAGCAGCCAAAAACTCGGGACAGATTTTTTTGAAAACACTGAAGCTTTCTTT
j_gene: TRBJ1-1; v_gene: TRBV15; d_gene: .; abundance: .; CDR3aa: CATSSGNTEAFF; CDR3nt: TGTGCCACCAGCAGTGGAAACACTGAAGCTTTCTTT
j_gene: TRBJ2-2; v_gene: TRBV5-1; d_gene: .; abundance: .; CDR3aa: CASSLVGRRSAELFF; CDR3nt: TGCGCCAGCAGCTTGGTCGGCCGACGGTCGGCGGAGCTGTTTTTT
j_gene: TRBJ1-1; v_gene: TRBV7-9; d_gene: .; abundance: few; CDR3aa: CASTSRGGTEAFF; CDR3nt: TGTGCCAGCACCTCCAGGGGTGGGACTGAAGCTTTCTTT